Below, one T cell receptor beta chain is given with its context. The antigen remains unidentified. Profiling relied on immunoSEQ multiplex PCR, and the TCRdb table lists in-frame clones only, not all of them. Among more than 300,000 clones listed, about 86% were seen once. The data originate from a study of Ad26.COV2.S vaccination and SARS-CoV-2 variants. Study summary: Administration of Ad26.COV2.S was intramuscular, either once or twice 56 days apart. Study outcomes and limitations: Substantial post-vaccination breadth of spike-specific CD8+ and CD4+ T cell responses was reported.

The treatment denotes: roughly 19 received Ad26.COV2.S at low or high dose, single or two shots; about 5 received placebo; per-sample allocation not given. Samples came from day 63 after the first vaccine or placebo injection. Germline trimming cut 5 bases from V and 1 base from J; bases unmatched to any gene: 2. CDR1 and CDR2 (germline): SQVTM, ANQGSEA. The CDR3 totals 13 residues. The source material was peripheral blood, sampled in a trial of Ad26.COV2.S vaccine versus placebo. The chain links TRBV29-1 to TRBJ2-3, with TRBD2 identical over 8 bases. This clonotype was obtained from a person aged 18-65 years who received the Ad26.COV2.S COVID-19 vaccine or a placebo. The CDR3 DNA follows: TGCAGCGTTCAAGCGGGGGGCACAGATACGCAGTATTTT. It yields the protein CSVQAGGTDTQYF.